This entry features one T cell receptor (beta chain) sequence. The antigen remains unidentified. Two oligonucleotides, mixed equimolar, formed the beta constant-region primer covering TRBC1 and TRBC2. Four rounds of PCR amplified the ligated cDNA using nested alpha and beta constant-region primers plus SP2. TCRdb re-called the UMI-ligation and nested PCR reads with MiXCR, one entry per CDR3 protein. The profile shows over 100,000 distinct CDR3 sequences, roughly 32% of them singletons. V was clipped by 0 bases and J by 6 bases; unmatched bases: 7. CDR1 GTSNPN and CDR2 SVGIG come from the germline V gene (reference sequence). This CDR3 comprises 16 residues. This record comes from a study of naive and memory T cell subsets. Study-level results: Clonotypes are single alpha or beta chains, not paired receptors. From naive to CM, EM and EMRA, diversity decreased and Gini increased.

This sequence originates from a human donor in good health. The chain has TRBV30 and TRBJ2-7, with 14 bases matching TRBD2. The sequenced sample consisted of central memory CD4+ T cells from blood. The CDR3 nucleotides read TGTGCCTGGAGTGTACCGGGACTAGCGGGAGAGAGCGAGCAGTACTTC. Protein: CAWSVPGLAGESEQYF.